The clone carrying this T cell receptor (beta chain) occurred a few times. The sample comes from a study of blood T cell repertoires in COVID-19. Study-level background: COVID-19 samples, acute and convalescent, were from the United States, Italy and Spain. T cells, B-cell-depleted T cells, or PBMCs supplied cDNA or gDNA.

V lost 6 bases, J lost 4 bases, and 15 bases stayed unmatched. The CDR3 is 18 amino acids. Germline V gives CDR1 LGHNA, CDR2 YNFKEQ. In the authors' workflow: Scientists estimated how many nucleated cells there were by amplifying reference gene primers. The assay was immunoSEQ multiplex PCR, and TCRdb's table has in-frame clones only and misses some. For V, J and clone size, that table is used; D and trimming come from the DNA. This sample yields about 160,000 clones, of which over 70% are seen a single time; 2.8% belongs to the top ten. This sequence joins TRBV4-2 and TRBJ2-3; 11 bases align to TRBD1. The TCR comes from a man in his 70s with acute or convalescent COVID-19. The sample comprised peripheral blood. The chain's CDR3 is CASSHFLGTGGSSDTQYF. The CDR3 region has the DNA TGTGCCAGCAGTCATTTTCTTGGGACAGGGGGATCTTCAGATACGCAGTATTTT.